The 25 T cell receptor beta chains in this list originate from one sample, sequenced in a study of cytomegalovirus exposure and HLA in healthy donors. 60 Vbeta and 13 Jbeta primers were used in PCR. Profiled with immunoSEQ multiplex PCR; TCRdb holds only in-frame clones, not every one. Here the sample spans just over 150,000 clones, 65% to 90% being singletons. The specimen was PBMCs. These receptors were collected from a woman in her fifties or sixties in good health and CMV-seropositive.

The chain combines TRBV5-1 with TRBJ1-4, with unresolved D. Germline V lookup: CDR1 SGHRS, CDR2 YFSETQ. The V end was cut by 3 bases, the J end by 6 bases, with 9 bases between. The CDR3 consists of 13 residues. The CDR3 DNA reads TGCGCCAGCAGCTCCGTTCGGGATGAAAAACTGTTTTTT. Encoded protein: CASSSVRDEKLFF. Full variable domain (remainder filled in from reference TRBV5-1 and TRBJ1-4): KAGVTQTPRYLIKTRGQQVTLSCSPISGHRSVSWYQQTPGQGLQFLFEYFSETQRNKGNFPGRFSGRQFSNSRSEMNVSTLELGDSALYLCASSSVRDEKLFFGSGTQLSVL.

The CDR3 reads CASSGFTGDYGYTF. For the CDR3, the DNA is TGTGCCAGCAGTGGGTTTACAGGGGACTATGGCTACACCTTC. The rearrangement uses TRBV6-1 and TRBJ1-2; 7 nucleotides line up with TRBD1. The V gene end was trimmed by 4 bases and the J gene end by 3 bases; junction bases not matched to a gene: 5. This CDR3 has 14 residues. CDR1 MNHNS and CDR2 SASEGT come from the germline V gene.

The sample holds a few counts of this clone. The gene calls are TRBV19 and TRBJ2-7; maybe TRBD1 (5 bases). V was trimmed by 0 bases and J by 6 bases, leaving 15 bases between them. The germline CDR1 and CDR2 sequences are LNHDA and SQIVND (reference sequence). This CDR3 comprises 15 residues. The CDR3: CASSIERGRLSEQYF. The CDR3 DNA is TGTGCCAGTAGTATAGAAAGGGGCAGGCTAAGCGAGCAGTACTTC.

This chain links TRBV6-5 with TRBJ1-3, with D perhaps matching TRBD1 (6 bases). The CDR3 length is 15 residues. Trimming removed 6 bases from V and 0 bases from J, with 12 bases in between. The germline gives CDR1 MNHEY, CDR2 SVGAGI. The CDR3 loop reads CASSYKGGSGNTIYF. Written as DNA, the CDR3 is TGTGCCAGCAGCTATAAAGGGGGCTCTGGAAACACCATATATTTT.

This chain uses TRBV6-1 with TRBJ2-3; TRBD2 matches at 9 bases. This CDR3 spans 15 amino acids. Germline trimming cut 5 bases from V and 4 bases from J; bases unmatched to any gene: 7. Germline lookup yields CDR1 MNHNS and CDR2 SASEGT. CDR3 in DNA: TGTGCCAGCAGTCGGGCGGGAGGGCAGTCAGATACGCAGTATTTT. It yields the protein CASSRAGGQSDTQYF.

The chain employs TRBV7-8 and TRBJ2-7; 10 bases match TRBD2. This CDR3 contains 16 residues. Losses at the gene ends were 4 bases for V and 4 bases for J; bases not matched to a gene: 10. CDR1 is SGHVS and CDR2 is FQNEAQ in the germline V gene. The CDR3 DNA is TGTGCCAGCAGCTGGGCTAGCGGGGGATCTCATTACGAGCAGTACTTC. The encoded protein is CASSWASGGSHYEQYF.

The J gene is TRBJ1-1, the V gene TRBV30, with unresolved D. V was cut by 2 bases and J by 2 bases, with 9 bases left in between. Germline V CDR1 and CDR2: GTSNPN, SVGIG (reference sequence). The length of the CDR3 is 13 residues. CDR3 loop: CAWSFEGNTEAFF. The CDR3 DNA is TGTGCCTGGAGTTTCGAGGGAAACACTGAAGCTTTCTTT.

The chain is built from TRBV6-5 and TRBJ1-4, with D tentatively TRBD1 (6 bases). V lost 6 bases to trimming and J lost 7 bases, with 18 bases between them. Germline loops: CDR1 MNHEY, CDR2 SVGAGI. CDR3 length: 15 amino acids. CDR3 residues: CASSPRGRESEKLFF. The CDR3 DNA sequence: TGTGCCAGCAGCCCCAGGGGCAGGGAGAGTGAAAAACTGTTTTTT.

This clone showed up just a few times. The J gene is TRBJ1-3, the V gene TRBV2; a possible D gene is TRBD1 (5 bases). Deletions cut 3 bases from V and 5 bases from J, with 14 bases between. This CDR3 contains 15 residues. Per the germline V gene, CDR1 is SNHLY and CDR2 is FYNNEI. The CDR3 loop is CASSDGRDRRNTIYF. The CDR3 nucleotides are TGTGCCAGCAGTGACGGCAGGGATCGAAGAAACACCATATATTTT.

The chain links TRBV7-2 to TRBJ2-3; 8 bases agree with TRBD2. This CDR3 is built from 15 residues. Unmatched junction bases numbered 7, after V lost 6 bases and J lost 2 bases. Per germline, CDR1 SGHTA and CDR2 FQGNSA. The CDR3 loop is CASSQLGGATDTQYF. In DNA, the CDR3 is TGTGCCAGCAGTCAACTCGGGGGGGCCACAGATACGCAGTATTTT.

This chain links TRBV9 with TRBJ1-6, with 7 bases matching TRBD1. The CDR3 contains 16 residues. The V gene end was trimmed by 4 bases and the J gene end by 3 bases; junction bases not matched to a gene: 7. Germline V gene sequence: CDR1 SGDLS, CDR2 YYNGEE. Here the CDR3 DNA reads TGTGCCAGCAGCAAGACAGGGAGCGGCTATAATTCACCCCTCCACTTT. Translation: CASSKTGSGYNSPLHF.

This chain uses TRBV6-5 with TRBJ2-4, with a possible D match to TRBD1 (6 bases). The CDR3 is 15 amino acids. CDR1 is MNHEY and CDR2 is SVGAGI in the germline V gene. V shed 6 bases and J shed 0 bases, with 12 bases lying between them. The CDR3 DNA sequence: TGTGCCAGCAGCCCTGACAGGCTAGCCAAAAACATTCAGTACTTC. Translating it yields CASSPDRLAKNIQYF.

The gene calls are TRBV7-2 and TRBJ2-7, with D tentatively TRBD1 (5 bases). The germline CDR1 and CDR2 sequences are SGHTA and FQGNSA. Trimming took off 1 base at V and 1 base at J, with 11 bases between the two ends. CDR3 length: 15 amino acids. The CDR3 region has the DNA TGTGCCAGCAGCTTAGAGGCAGGGTTTTCCTACGAGCAGTACTTC. Translated, it gives CASSLEAGFSYEQYF.

This chain joins TRBV5-6 and TRBJ1-1, with TRBD1 matching over 7 bases. Trimming cost V 4 bases and J 4 bases; bases outside gene matches: 10. This CDR3 region has 15 residues. Germline V gene data show CDR1 as SGHDT and CDR2 as YYEEEE. The CDR3 is CASSVEQGMGTEAFF. The CDR3 DNA follows: TGTGCCAGCAGCGTCGAACAGGGGATGGGCACTGAAGCTTTCTTT.

This clone has only one observation. CDR3 nucleotides: TGCGCCAGCAGCCAAGATCTTCAGGGCGATGAAAAACTGTTTTTT. As protein: CASSQDLQGDEKLFF. V and J are TRBV4-3 and TRBJ1-4; D perhaps matches TRBD1 (5 bases). Trimming left V 0 bases short and J 6 bases short, with 11 bases between. Per germline, CDR1 LGHNA and CDR2 YSLEER. This CDR3 is built from 15 residues.

The V gene is TRBV4-1, the J gene TRBJ1-2; D is possibly TRBD1 (6 bases). The length of the CDR3 is 17 residues. The V gene lost 4 bases and the J gene lost 2 bases, with 20 bases spanning the gap. CDR1 MGHRA and CDR2 YSYEKL come from the germline V gene. The DNA of the CDR3 is TGCGCCAGCAGCCCTACAAGCTCCTGGACAGAAAACTATGGCTACACCTTC. As protein: CASSPTSSWTENYGYTF.

The V and J genes are TRBV7-6 and TRBJ2-7, with D possibly being TRBD2 (6 bases). The V gene lost 0 bases and the J gene lost 3 bases, with 12 bases spanning the gap. CDR1 and CDR2 from the germline V gene are SGHVS and FNYEAQ. The CDR3 totals 15 residues. The DNA for the CDR3 is TGTGCCAGCAGCTTAGCGGGGGGAGCGGTCTACGAGCAGTACTTC. Protein product: CASSLAGGAVYEQYF.

This chain joins TRBV7-9 and TRBJ2-4; TRBD1 matches at 11 bases. This CDR3 region has 16 residues. V was pared by 6 bases and J by 1 base, with 5 bases of the junction left unmatched. Germline-derived CDR1 and CDR2 are SEHNR and FQNEAQ (reference sequence). The DNA for the CDR3 is TGTGCCAGCAGTTTGGGACAGGGGGTGGCCAAAAACATTCAGTACTTC. It encodes CASSLGQGVAKNIQYF.

This chain connects TRBV14 to TRBJ2-7, with no clear D. The CDR3 covers 17 residues. Trimming removed 1 base from V and 5 bases from J, with 21 bases in between. Germline CDR1 SGHDN, CDR2 FVKESK. CDR3 residues: CASSQVVTFECPHEQYF. CDR3 sequence (DNA): TGTGCCAGCAGCCAAGTTGTAACATTCGAATGCCCCCACGAGCAGTACTTC.

The V and J genes are TRBV7-2 and TRBJ2-1; D call uncertain. With 5 bases removed from V and 6 bases from J, the gap between germline ends came to 17 bases. Germline V CDR1 and CDR2: SGHTA, FQGNSA. This CDR3 is 15 amino acids long. The CDR3 here is CASSRDSLVGNEQFF. The CDR3 DNA reads TGTGCCAGCAGCCGAGACTCCCTAGTGGGCAATGAGCAGTTCTTC.

The rearrangement links TRBV30 to TRBJ1-1, with unresolved D. From germline, CDR1 is GTSNPN and CDR2 SVGIG (reference sequence). The CDR3 consists of 12 residues. V lost 1 base and J 13 bases, leaving 16 bases between the germline ends. In DNA form, the CDR3 reads TGTGCCTGGAGTGGGGAGAGGGCGGACGTTTTCTTT. Translating gives CAWSGERADVFF.

V is TRBV19 and J is TRBJ1-4; the D gene is possibly TRBD1 (6 bases). The CDR3 runs 15 residues. Trimming shortened V by 4 bases and J by 0 bases, and 9 bases separated the two germline ends. Germline V CDR1 and CDR2: LNHDA, SQIVND (reference sequence). The CDR3 DNA follows: TGTGCCAGTAGTAGGACAGCGGCAACTAATGAAAAACTGTTTTTT. It specifies CASSRTAATNEKLFF.

The chain couples TRBV19 to TRBJ2-7; 8 positions agree with TRBD1. Germline CDR1 LNHDA, CDR2 SQIVND (reference sequence). There are 15 residues in the CDR3. The ends lost 4 bases at V and 3 bases at J; junction bases unmatched: 8. CDR3 bases: TGTGCCAGTAGTACCAGACAGGGGACATACTACGAGCAGTACTTC. This encodes CASSTRQGTYYEQYF.

V is TRBV9 and J is TRBJ1-6, with D maybe TRBD1 (5 bases). V was clipped by 3 bases and J by 6 bases, with 13 bases between them. The germline V gene has CDR1 SGDLS and CDR2 YYNGEE. CDR3 size: 15 residues. The CDR3 DNA is TGTGCCAGCAGCGGTCCGGGGGGAGGTAATTCACCCCTCCACTTT. This sequence encodes CASSGPGGGNSPLHF.

The chain recombines TRBV29-1 with TRBJ2-2; TRBD2 matches at 10 bases. The trim removed 6 bases at V and 4 bases at J, leaving 8 bases unmatched. The CDR3 spans 15 residues. CDR1 and CDR2 (germline): SQVTM, ANQGSEA. The CDR3: CSVRASGGTTGELFF. DNA for the CDR3: TGCAGCGTCAGAGCTAGCGGGGGTACCACCGGGGAGCTGTTTTTT.